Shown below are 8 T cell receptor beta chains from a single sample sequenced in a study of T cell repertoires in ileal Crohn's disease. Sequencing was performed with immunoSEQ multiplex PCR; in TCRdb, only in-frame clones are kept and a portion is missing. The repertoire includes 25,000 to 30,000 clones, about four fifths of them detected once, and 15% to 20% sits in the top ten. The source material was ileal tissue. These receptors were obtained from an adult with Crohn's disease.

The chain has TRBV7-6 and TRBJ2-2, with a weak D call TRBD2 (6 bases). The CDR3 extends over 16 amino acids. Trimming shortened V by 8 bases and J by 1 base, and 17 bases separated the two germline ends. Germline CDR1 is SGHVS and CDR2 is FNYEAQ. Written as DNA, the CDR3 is TGTGCCAGCGGTCCGTTTACTAGCCTGAACACCGGGGAGCTGTTTTTT. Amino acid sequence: CASGPFTSLNTGELFF.

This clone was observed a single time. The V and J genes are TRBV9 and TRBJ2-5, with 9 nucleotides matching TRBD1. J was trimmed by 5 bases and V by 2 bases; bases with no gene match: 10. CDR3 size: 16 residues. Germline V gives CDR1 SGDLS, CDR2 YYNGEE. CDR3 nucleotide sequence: TGTGCCAGCAGCGTGGGGACAGGGATCGGAGGGGAGACCCAGTACTTC. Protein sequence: CASSVGTGIGGETQYF.

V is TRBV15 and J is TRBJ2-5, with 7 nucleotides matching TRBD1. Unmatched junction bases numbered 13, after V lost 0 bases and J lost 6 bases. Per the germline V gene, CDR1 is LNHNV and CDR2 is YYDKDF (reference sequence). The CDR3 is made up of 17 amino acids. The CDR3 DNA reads TGTGCCACCAGCAGAGATATCCTAGGGGGCAGTGGAAAGACCCAGTACTTC. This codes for CATSRDILGGSGKTQYF.

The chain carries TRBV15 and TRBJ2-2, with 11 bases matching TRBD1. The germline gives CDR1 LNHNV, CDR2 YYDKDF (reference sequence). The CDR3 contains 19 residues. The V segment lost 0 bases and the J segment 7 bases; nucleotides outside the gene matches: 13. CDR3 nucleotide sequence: TGTGCCACCAGCAGAGATAGTCGAAGGGGACAGGGGGTGGTCGGGGAGCTGTTTTTT. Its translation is CATSRDSRRGQGVVGELFF.

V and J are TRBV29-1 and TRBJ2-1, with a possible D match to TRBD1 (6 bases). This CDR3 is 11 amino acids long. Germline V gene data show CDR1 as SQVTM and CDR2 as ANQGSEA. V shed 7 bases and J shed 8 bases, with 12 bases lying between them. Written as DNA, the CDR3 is TGCAGCGCCGGAAGGGGGTATGAGCAGTTCTTC. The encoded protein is CSAGRGYEQFF.

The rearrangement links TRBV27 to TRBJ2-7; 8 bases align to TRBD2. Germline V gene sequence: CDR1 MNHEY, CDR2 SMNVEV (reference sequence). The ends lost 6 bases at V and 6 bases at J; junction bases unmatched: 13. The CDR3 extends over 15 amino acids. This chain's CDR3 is CASSLRNSGACEQYF. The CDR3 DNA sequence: TGTGCCAGCAGCTTACGAAATAGCGGGGCCTGCGAGCAGTACTTC.

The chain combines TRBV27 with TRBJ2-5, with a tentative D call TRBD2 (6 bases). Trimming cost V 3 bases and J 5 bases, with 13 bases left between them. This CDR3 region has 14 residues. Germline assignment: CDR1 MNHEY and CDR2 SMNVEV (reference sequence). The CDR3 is CASSLVGGAETQYF. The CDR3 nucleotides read TGTGCCAGCAGTTTGGTCGGGGGAGCGGAGACCCAGTACTTC.

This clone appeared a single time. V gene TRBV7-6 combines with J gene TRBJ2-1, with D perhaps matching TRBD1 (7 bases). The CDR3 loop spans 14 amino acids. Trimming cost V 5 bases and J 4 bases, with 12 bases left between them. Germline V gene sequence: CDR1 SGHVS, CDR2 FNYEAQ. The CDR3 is CASSPQGGYNEQFF. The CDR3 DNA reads TGTGCCAGCAGCCCCCAGGGGGGATACAATGAGCAGTTCTTC.